The source of this TCR beta chain is a study of shared clonotypes between healthy human individuals. This clone was counted a single time. Antigen specificity is unknown. Overall study results and limits: Sorted-subset samples were not fully sequenced, rarefaction indicated. Generation probabilities of non-shared clonotypes were lower (relative to those shared by all four donors).

CDR1 and CDR2 (germline): LGHNA, YNFKEQ. The CDR3 covers 13 residues. Between the trimmed V and J ends, which lost 4 bases and 3 bases, there was a span of 9 bases. Naive CD8 cells were CD45RO-negative, positively selected for CCR7, excluding terminally differentiated effector memory CD45RA+ cells. Those who donated, Caucasian adults without exception, all lived in Nashville, Tennessee. Profiled with immunoSEQ multiplex PCR; TCRdb holds only in-frame clones, not every one. Here the sample spans about 1.9 million clones, 93% being singletons. Sequencing used naive CD8+ T cells from PBMCs. The rearrangement links TRBV4-2 to TRBJ1-1; D gene ambiguous. This TCR was recovered from a man in his late teens or twenties in good health. Some clones in this sample may be carry-over from other donors' samples. The CDR3 region is CASSPGSYTEAFF. DNA of the CDR3: TGTGCCAGCAGCCCTGGAAGCTACACTGAAGCTTTCTTT.